This TCR beta chain was recovered during a study of blood T cells in healthy people across ages. Notes on the study in general: A roughly linear fall in TCR beta diversity per million T cells was seen with increasing age. TCR beta diversity was tightly associated with the proportion of naive T cells.

With regard to this clonotype: The antigen remains undetermined.

Then a second PCR, running roughly 7 to 11 cycles, was carried out with a sample-barcoded 5' primer and a J-beta primer mix. Every cDNA was tagged by a template-switch adaptor with 12 random nucleotides. MiXCR, applied by TCRdb to the 5' RACE reads, yields one record per CDR3 protein. This sample has 700,000 to 850,000 distinct CDR3 sequences; 35% to 40% occur once, and the top ten carry 13%. The CDR3 is 17 residues long. V lost 3 bases, J lost 4 bases, and 9 bases stayed unmatched. The germline gives CDR1 SGHRS, CDR2 YFSETQ. The rearrangement uses TRBV5-1 and TRBJ2-1; the match to TRBD2 covers 11 bases. Sequences were obtained from blood. This clonotype originated in a man between 18 and 35 years old in good health. This CDR3 reads CASSSTSGGSYYNEQFF. The CDR3 bases are TGCGCCAGCAGCTCAACTAGCGGGGGATCTTATTACAATGAGCAGTTCTTC. Full variable domain (remainder filled in from reference TRBV5-1 and TRBJ2-1): KAGVTQTPRYLIKTRGQQVTLSCSPISGHRSVSWYQQTPGQGLQFLFEYFSETQRNKGNFPGRFSGRQFSNSRSEMNVSTLELGDSALYLCASSSTSGGSYYNEQFFGPGTRLTVL.